The clone carrying this T cell receptor (beta chain) was detected only a few times. This CDR3 spans 15 amino acids. V was cut by 5 bases and J by 0 bases, with 11 bases left in between. The germline CDR1 and CDR2 sequences are MNHEY and SVGAGI. This specimen belongs to a study of CD8 T cells in ankylosing spondylitis. MiXCR, applied by TCRdb to the 5' RACE reads, yields one record per CDR3 protein. The sample includes about 280,000 distinct CDR3 sequences, around 18% of them seen just once. Specimen: blood, either unsorted or a sorted T cell fraction (not recorded which). The receptor was isolated from a male donor with ankylosing spondylitis or in good health (not recorded which). The chain employs TRBV6-5 and TRBJ1-5; D unresolved. The CDR3 region is CASSTSPYSNQPQHF. CDR3 nucleotide sequence: TGTGCCAGCAGTACTTCCCCTTATAGCAATCAGCCCCAGCATTTT.